A single sample gave rise to the 5 T cell receptor beta chains below, sequenced in a study of pediatric ulcerative colitis. The rectum was sampled with one to two pinch biopsies at colonoscopy. Some clones are missing from TCRdb's copy, which holds only in-frame ones; the method was immunoSEQ multiplex PCR. The data show about 35,000 clones, with about three quarters seen just once and around 0.96% held by the top ten. Sequences were obtained from gut tissue. The receptors here all came from a boy between 10 and 17 years old with mild ulcerative colitis.

V and J are TRBV5-4 and TRBJ1-2; D not resolved. Trimming stripped 0 bases from V and 4 bases from J, with 22 bases between. This CDR3 comprises 18 residues. Germline assignment: CDR1 SGHNT and CDR2 YYREEE (reference sequence). The CDR3 protein is CASSLATKGFPPAYGYTF. The CDR3 DNA follows: TGTGCCAGCAGCTTGGCCACCAAGGGTTTCCCCCCGGCCTATGGCTACACCTTC.

The J gene is TRBJ2-3, the V gene TRBV11-3; D remains unclear. Trimming cost V 5 bases and J 0 bases, with 6 bases left between them. Per germline, CDR1 SGHNT and CDR2 YENEEA. This CDR3 has 13 amino acids. CDR3 DNA sequence: TGTGCCAGCAGCATGACTAGCACAGATACGCAGTATTTT. Protein: CASSMTSTDTQYF.

The chain employs TRBV18 and TRBJ2-2, with D possibly matching TRBD1 (6 bases). The CDR3 has 15 residues. V lost 2 bases, J lost 0 bases, and 7 bases lay in between. CDR1 and CDR2 from the germline V gene are KGHSH and LQKENI. The CDR3 reads CASSPRQANTGELFF. The CDR3 region has the DNA TGTGCCAGCTCACCAAGACAGGCGAACACCGGGGAGCTGTTTTTT.

The chain is built from TRBV18 and TRBJ1-4, with D uncertain. Per germline, CDR1 KGHSH and CDR2 LQKENI. The CDR3 consists of 14 residues. Trimming took off 2 bases at V and 3 bases at J, with 7 bases between the two ends. The chain's CDR3 is CASSPGSSNEKLFF. The CDR3 DNA reads as TGTGCCAGCTCACCAGGCAGCTCTAATGAAAAACTGTTTTTT.

The rearrangement links TRBV7-3 to TRBJ1-1; 11 bases are shared with TRBD1. The CDR3 consists of 18 residues. Trimming cost V 4 bases and J 2 bases; bases outside gene matches: 12. CDR1 is SGHTA and CDR2 is FQGTGA in the germline V gene. CDR3 in DNA: TGTGCCAGCAGCTCCTCGGACAGGGGGCGGGAGCGAAACACTGAAGCTTTCTTT. It is translated as CASSSSDRGRERNTEAFF.